The clone carrying this T cell receptor beta chain appeared a few times. The V segment lost 3 bases and the J segment 3 bases; nucleotides outside the gene matches: 1. Looked up from germline, CDR1 is SGHRS and CDR2 is YFSETQ. The CDR3 covers 14 residues. The data stem from a study of blood T cell repertoires in COVID-19. Study-wide background: Samples representing acute and convalescent COVID-19 were sourced from the United States, Italy and Spain.

In the original analysis: Using reference gene primer amplification, nucleated cell counts were estimated. Sequencing was performed with immunoSEQ multiplex PCR; in TCRdb, only in-frame clones are kept and a portion is missing. That table is the source of V, J and clone size, and D and trimming were worked out from the DNA. Of some 120,000 clones in the sample, just over 75% are singletons; the top ten hold 11%. The specimen sequenced was peripheral blood. This TCR was sampled from a human donor in a cohort sampled during active COVID-19. V and J are TRBV5-1 and TRBJ2-5, with 11 bases lining up with TRBD1. The CDR3, as DNA: TGCGCCAGCAGCTGGACAGGGGGCGAAGAGACCCAGTACTTC. Translated: CASSWTGGEETQYF.